These 25 T cell receptor beta chains share one sample of origin, sequenced in a study of blood T cell repertoires in COVID-19. Sequencing used immunoSEQ multiplex PCR; TCRdb keeps in-frame clones, though not all of them. The sample includes about 170,000 clones, around four fifths of them seen just once. The sample comprised peripheral blood. These TCRs come from an elderly woman with COVID-19, enrolled during active disease.

The chain combines TRBV10-2 with TRBJ1-2; 8 bases match TRBD1. After removal of 6 bases from V and 2 bases from J, the junction contained 5 bases not matched to a gene. Germline V gene lookup returns CDR1 WSHSY and CDR2 SAAADI. This CDR3 has 14 residues. CDR3 in amino acids: CASRDREVNYGYTF. For the CDR3, the DNA is TGCGCCAGCAGGGACAGGGAGGTAAACTATGGCTACACCTTC.

The chain carries TRBV7-9 and TRBJ1-5; maybe TRBD1 (6 bases). Germline lookup yields CDR1 SEHNR and CDR2 FQNEAQ (reference sequence). V lost 5 bases and J 6 bases, leaving 17 bases between the germline ends. The CDR3 runs to 15 residues. CDR3: CASSPGAGGIQPQHF. The CDR3, as DNA: TGTGCCAGCAGCCCAGGGGCGGGAGGGATTCAGCCCCAGCATTTT.

This chain connects TRBV6-1 to TRBJ1-2, with TRBD1 as a possible D gene (6 bases). Germline V gene sequence: CDR1 MNHNS, CDR2 SASEGT. V was clipped by 3 bases and J by 3 bases, with 14 bases between them. The CDR3 length is 15 residues. The CDR3, as DNA: TGTGCCAGCAGTGAGGGGGGGGGCGAGGACTATGGCTACACCTTC. Residues: CASSEGGGEDYGYTF.

V and J are TRBV5-1 and TRBJ2-7; D is undetermined. Trimming removed 0 bases from V and 8 bases from J, with 9 bases in between. CDR3 length equals 12 residues. CDR1 is SGHRS and CDR2 is YFSETQ in the germline V gene. CDR3 nucleotides: TGCGCCAGCAGCTTGGGATTGGGCAAGCAGTACTTC. It is translated as CASSLGLGKQYF.

The rearrangement joins TRBV7-9 to TRBJ1-4; D possibly corresponds to TRBD1 (5 bases). The CDR3 covers 14 residues. CDR1 and CDR2 (germline): SEHNR, FQNEAQ (reference sequence). Trimming stripped 8 bases from V and 0 bases from J, with 10 bases between. CDR3 in amino acids: CASDSYATNEKLFF. CDR3 nucleotides: TGTGCCAGCGACAGTTATGCAACTAATGAAAAACTGTTTTTT. The whole variable domain, remainder taken from reference TRBV7-9 and TRBJ1-4, is DTGVSQNPRHKITKRGQNVTFRCDPISEHNRLYWYRQTLGQGPEFLTYFQNEAQLEKSRLLSDRFSAERPKGSFSTLEIQRTEQGDSAMYLCASDSYATNEKLFFGSGTQLSVL.

In this sample, this clone turned up once. At one end, the junction sequence differs from germline, possibly due to a read error. The chain has TRBV7-7 and TRBJ1-2; D is possibly TRBD1 (5 bases). CDR3 length: 16 amino acids. Looked up from germline, CDR1 is SSHAT and CDR2 is FNYEAQ (reference sequence). The CDR3 region has the DNA TGTGCTAGCAGCTTAGGGGCACCCATAGGGGACTATGGCTACACCTTC. As protein: CASSLGAPIGDYGYTF.

The chain is built from TRBV7-9 and TRBJ1-5; 9 bases align to TRBD1. From germline, CDR1 is SEHNR and CDR2 FQNEAQ (reference sequence). The trim removed 4 bases at V and 4 bases at J, leaving 5 bases unmatched. The CDR3 contains 15 residues. Here the CDR3 DNA reads TGTGCCAGCAGCTACGGGACAGGGTATAATCAGCCCCAGCATTTT. This sequence encodes CASSYGTGYNQPQHF.

The J gene is TRBJ1-5, the V gene TRBV6-5, with unresolved D. Germline lookup yields CDR1 MNHEY and CDR2 SVGAGI. Trimming removed 6 bases from V and 9 bases from J, with 15 bases in between. CDR3 length equals 13 residues. CDR3 region: CASSGVGAGPQHF. CDR3 nucleotides: TGTGCCAGCAGCGGGGTCGGAGCCGGGCCCCAGCATTTT.

The chain couples TRBV3-1 (or the pseudogene TRBV3-2) to TRBJ1-3; TRBD1 matches 9 bases. The CDR3 is 17 amino acids. The V segment lost 4 bases and the J segment 3 bases; nucleotides outside the gene matches: 10. Germline loops: CDR1 LGHDT, CDR2 YNNKEL (reference sequence). The CDR3 region has the DNA TGTGCCAGCAGCCCCCGGGACAGGGTCTTCTTTGGAAACACCATATATTTT. This encodes CASSPRDRVFFGNTIYF.

The chain recombines TRBV9 with TRBJ1-1; 8 bases are a match to TRBD1. The CDR3 runs 14 residues. CDR1 and CDR2 (germline): SGDLS, YYNGEE. V lost 4 bases to trimming and J lost 6 bases; unmatched junction nucleotides: 8. CDR3 region: CASSHRGREAEAFF. In nucleotides, the CDR3 is TGTGCCAGCAGCCACAGGGGGAGGGAAGCTGAAGCTTTCTTT.

The chain has TRBV5-1 and TRBJ2-2, with a possible D match to TRBD2 (6 bases). Per germline, CDR1 SGHRS and CDR2 YFSETQ. Trimming pared 4 bases from V and 1 base from J, leaving 14 bases between. The CDR3 contains 16 residues. For the CDR3, the DNA is TGCGCCAGCAGCGTATTGGACTACCGGAACACCGGGGAGCTGTTTTTT. Amino acid sequence: CASSVLDYRNTGELFF.

CDR3 sequence reads: CASSQAGVAGGNEQFF. The CDR3 DNA reads TGTGCCAGCAGCCAAGCCGGGGTAGCGGGAGGTAATGAGCAGTTCTTC. This chain connects TRBV4-2 to TRBJ2-1; 10 nucleotides align to TRBD2. V shed 1 base, J shed 7 bases, and the junction held 7 bases outside the gene matches. Germline V gene sequence: CDR1 LGHNA, CDR2 YNFKEQ. The CDR3 length is 16 residues.

The gene calls are TRBV3-1 (or the pseudogene TRBV3-2) and TRBJ2-1; possibly TRBD2 for D (7 bases). This CDR3 region has 15 residues. Germline loops: CDR1 LGHDT, CDR2 YNNKEL (reference sequence). V was clipped by 6 bases and J by 6 bases, with 18 bases between them. CDR3 DNA sequence: TGTGCCAGCAGGGGGGGGGCTAGCCTCCTCAATGAGCAGTTCTTC. It encodes CASRGGASLLNEQFF.

The CDR3 DNA follows: TGTGCCAGCAGTGAGGGGGCCAGGGCGAACACCGGGGAGCTGTTTTTT. This encodes CASSEGARANTGELFF. V gene TRBV2 combines with J gene TRBJ2-2, with D tentatively TRBD1 (6 bases). The CDR3 spans 16 residues. V was pared by 3 bases and J by 0 bases, with 11 bases between. In germline, CDR1 is SNHLY, CDR2 FYNNEI. The variable domain in full, with the rest retrieved from reference TRBV2 and TRBJ2-2, is EPEVTQTPSHQVTQMGQEVILRCVPISNHLYFYWYRQILGQKVEFLVSFYNNEISEKSEIFDDQFSVERPDGSNFTLKIRSTKLEDSAMYFCASSEGARANTGELFFGEGSRLTVL.

The chain is built from TRBV29-1 and TRBJ2-3, with a weak D call TRBD2 (5 bases). Germline values: CDR1 SQVTM, CDR2 ANQGSEA. The CDR3 covers 12 residues. V was pared by 3 bases and J by 6 bases, with 10 bases between. CDR3 region: CSVDPGLDTQYF. CDR3 sequence (DNA): TGCAGCGTTGACCCGGGGTTGGATACGCAGTATTTT.

The rearrangement joins TRBV9 to TRBJ1-2; no firm D call. The CDR3 spans 15 residues. The germline V gene encodes CDR1 SGDLS and CDR2 YYNGEE. V was clipped by 4 bases and J by 2 bases, with 15 bases between them. For the CDR3, the DNA is TGTGCCAGCAGCCCAGACCCTACGGGAAACTATGGCTACACCTTC. Amino acids: CASSPDPTGNYGYTF.

This clone was seen only once. The chain joins TRBV9 to TRBJ1-1, with 7 bases fitting TRBD1. The ends lost 4 bases at V and 4 bases at J; junction bases unmatched: 13. CDR3 length: 16 residues. Per germline, CDR1 SGDLS and CDR2 YYNGEE. The CDR3 sequence is CASSPRQGPGGTEAFF. The DNA for the CDR3 is TGTGCCAGCAGCCCCCGACAGGGCCCTGGAGGCACTGAAGCTTTCTTT.

The CDR3 protein is CATSRAGPGETQYF. The CDR3 nucleotides are TGTGCCACCAGCAGAGCGGGTCCGGGAGAGACCCAGTACTTC. The rearrangement joins TRBV15 to TRBJ2-5; D remains ambiguous. CDR1 and CDR2 (germline): LNHNV, YYDKDF (reference sequence). The CDR3 length is 14 residues. V shed 1 base and J shed 4 bases, with 10 bases lying between them.

This clone was detected once. The V and J genes are TRBV19 and TRBJ2-2; no clear D gene. The CDR3 contains 14 residues. Deletions cut 2 bases from V and 6 bases from J, with 10 bases between. Germline-derived CDR1 and CDR2 are LNHDA and SQIVND (reference sequence). CDR3 loop: CASSIPRLAGELFF. The CDR3 DNA reads as TGTGCCAGTAGTATACCCAGGCTGGCCGGGGAGCTGTTTTTT.

The chain carries TRBV6-5 and TRBJ2-1, with TRBD2 identical over 7 bases. V was clipped by 5 bases and J by 9 bases; unmatched bases: 10. Germline V gene lookup returns CDR1 MNHEY and CDR2 SVGAGI. This CDR3 has 14 amino acids. CDR3 sequence reads: CASSPTGGSSEQFF. CDR3 DNA sequence: TGTGCCAGCAGTCCCACGGGAGGATCGAGTGAGCAGTTCTTC.

Here the CDR3 reads CASSEAGDNYGYTF. DNA of the CDR3: TGTGCCAGCAGCGAAGCAGGGGACAACTATGGCTACACCTTC. The chain links TRBV9 to TRBJ1-2, with D maybe TRBD1 (6 bases). CDR3 length: 14 residues. V was pared by 3 bases and J by 2 bases, with 11 bases between. Germline V gene lookup returns CDR1 SGDLS and CDR2 YYNGEE.

The chain carries TRBV5-1 and TRBJ2-7; 12 bases line up with TRBD2. Germline values: CDR1 SGHRS, CDR2 YFSETQ. The CDR3 contains 16 residues. V trimming: 0 bases; J trimming: 0 bases; junction bases outside the gene matches: 1. The CDR3 protein is CASSLETSGSSYEQYF. The CDR3 DNA follows: TGCGCCAGCAGCTTGGAGACTAGCGGGAGCTCCTACGAGCAGTACTTC.

This chain connects TRBV6-5 to TRBJ2-4, with 7 bases lining up with TRBD1. CDR3 length: 14 amino acids. J was trimmed by 6 bases and V by 7 bases; bases with no gene match: 9. Germline V gene data show CDR1 as MNHEY and CDR2 as SVGAGI. In DNA form, the CDR3 reads TGTGCCAGCATACGAAGGGGACAGCTAAACATTCAGTACTTC. Its translation: CASIRRGQLNIQYF.

This rearrangement joins TRBV9 to TRBJ2-7; D call uncertain. The CDR3 length is 15 residues. Germline values: CDR1 SGDLS, CDR2 YYNGEE. The V and J ends lost 4 bases and 3 bases respectively, with 17 bases between them. CDR3 amino acids: CASSTSATAVYEQYF. CDR3 nucleotides: TGTGCCAGCAGCACCAGCGCCACCGCCGTCTACGAGCAGTACTTC.

The J gene is TRBJ1-1, the V gene TRBV5-1; D gene unclear. This CDR3 is 14 amino acids long. Trimming removed 2 bases from V and 5 bases from J, with 13 bases in between. In germline, CDR1 is SGHRS, CDR2 YFSETQ. CDR3 sequence reads: CASSLDLVGTEAFF. CDR3 coding DNA: TGCGCCAGCAGCTTAGACTTGGTTGGAACTGAAGCTTTCTTT.